The subject of this entry is one TCR beta chain. The data are from a study of blood T cell repertoires in COVID-19. Background on the study: Specimens from acute and convalescent COVID-19 originated in the United States, Italy and Spain.

The V and J ends lost 4 bases and 3 bases, in that order; junction bases with no gene match: 8. The germline CDR1 and CDR2 sequences are SGDLS and YYNGEE. This CDR3 has 17 residues. Per the original data handling: Amplification with reference gene primers provided the estimates of nucleated cell counts. Assay: immunoSEQ multiplex PCR; the TCRdb copy retains only in-frame clones and omits some. The DNA was the basis for D and trimming; V, J and clone size are from that table. The top ten clones hold approximately 2.6% of a sample with fewer than 300,000 clones, less than 85% of them seen once. The chain recombines TRBV9 with TRBJ2-3; 13 nucleotides line up with TRBD2. The sequencing sample was made of peripheral blood. This TCR came from a woman in her 70s with active or convalescent COVID-19. The CDR3 protein is CASSSRTSGSSTDTQYF. In nucleotides, the CDR3 is TGTGCCAGCAGCTCCCGGACTAGCGGGAGTTCGACAGATACGCAGTATTTT.